Each of the 24 T cell receptor beta chains below was sequenced from the same sample in a study of monozygotic twins with inflammatory bowel disease. From the 5' RACE reads, TCRdb lists one entry per CDR3 protein and no DNA. Recorded for this sample: around 450,000 distinct CDR3 sequences. The sample comprised blood. Receptors originate from a human donor with ulcerative colitis or Crohn's disease, or a healthy co-twin of an affected twin (not recorded which).

The gene calls are TRBV5-5 and TRBJ1-3. The V gene's germline CDR1 is SGHKS and CDR2 YYEKEE (reference sequence). The CDR3 totals 15 residues. The CDR3 loop is CASSSLIYSGNTIYF.

The chain employs TRBV12-3 or TRBV12-4 and TRBJ2-1; the TCRdb call, TRBD1, lacks DNA for checking. CDR3 length equals 13 residues. The CDR3 here is CASSFMTGYEQFF.

The chain couples TRBV5-1 to TRBJ2-1; TCRdb calls TRBD1, which cannot be checked without DNA. The germline CDR1 and CDR2 sequences are SGHRS and YFSETQ. The CDR3 loop spans 16 amino acids. The CDR3 spells CASSLFAGQGLGKQFF.

This chain links TRBV11-1 with TRBJ2-5; TCRdb's assignment of TRBD1 cannot be checked, as there is no DNA. This CDR3 region has 13 residues. From germline, CDR1 is SGHAT and CDR2 FQDESV (reference sequence). CDR3 residues: CASSRTGWETQYF.

This chain joins TRBV6-5 and TRBJ1-1. From germline, CDR1 is MNHEY and CDR2 SVGAGI. The CDR3 totals 15 residues. Here the CDR3 reads CASSYSFADYTEAFF.

The J gene is TRBJ2-3, the V gene TRBV9; lacking DNA, the TRBD1 call made by TCRdb goes unchecked. CDR3 size: 17 residues. The germline V gene encodes CDR1 SGDLS and CDR2 YYNGEE. CDR3 in amino acids: CASSVGPPGLATDTQYF.

V is TRBV28 and J is TRBJ2-3. Looked up from germline, CDR1 is MDHEN and CDR2 is SYDVKM. The CDR3 consists of 14 residues. CDR3 loop: CASSWGGSIDTQYF.

The chain is built from TRBV20-1 and TRBJ2-1; the TRBD1 assignment by TCRdb is unverifiable without DNA. The CDR3 is 14 amino acids. The germline V gene encodes CDR1 DFQATT and CDR2 SNEGSKA (reference sequence). CDR3 sequence: CSARDSTGRNEQLF.

This chain uses TRBV14 with TRBJ1-1. The CDR3 has 16 residues. Germline V gene data show CDR1 as SGHDN and CDR2 as FVKESK. CDR3 sequence: CASSWGGAGMNTEAFF.

This chain links TRBV7-8 with TRBJ2-2. This CDR3 has 15 residues. Looked up from germline, CDR1 is SGHVS and CDR2 is FQNEAQ. The CDR3 is CASSLRSANTGELFF.

The chain has TRBV28 and TRBJ2-7; TCRdb lists TRBD1, though no DNA is available to test this call. The CDR3 has 17 amino acids. Germline V gives CDR1 MDHEN, CDR2 SYDVKM. The CDR3 sequence is CASSSPPGGGQGYEQYF.

The rearrangement links TRBV12-3 or TRBV12-4 to TRBJ1-6. This CDR3 comprises 17 residues. CDR3 residues: CASSLTAGSSYNSPLHF.

This chain joins TRBV4-1 and TRBJ2-1; TCRdb gives TRBD1 as the D gene, but with no DNA this cannot be confirmed. The V gene's germline CDR1 is MGHRA and CDR2 YSYEKL. The CDR3 contains 16 residues. CDR3 amino acids: CASSALMGAGGNEQFF.

The chain links TRBV6-5 to TRBJ1-1; TCRdb's D call of TRBD1 is untestable without DNA. This CDR3 has 13 residues. Looked up from germline, CDR1 is MNHEY and CDR2 is SVGAGI. CDR3 in amino acids: CASSSPAESLAFF.

This chain joins TRBV9 and TRBJ2-7; TCRdb outputs TRBD1, but without DNA this stays unchecked. CDR3 length: 15 amino acids. The V gene's germline CDR1 is SGDLS and CDR2 YYNGEE. Here the CDR3 reads CASSPHTGGSYEQYF.

The rearrangement uses TRBV30 and TRBJ2-2; the D call of TRBD1 rests on TCRdb alone, since no DNA is present to check it. The CDR3 has 13 amino acids. The V gene's germline CDR1 is GTSNPN and CDR2 SVGIG (reference sequence). CDR3: CAWSLRGTGELFF.

V and J are TRBV18 and TRBJ1-1. Per germline, CDR1 KGHSH and CDR2 LQKENI. The CDR3 spans 13 residues. The CDR3 protein is CASSSSKNTEAFF.

V usage is TRBV5-4 and J usage is TRBJ2-5; TCRdb picks TRBD1, but there is no DNA to check that call. The CDR3 runs to 14 residues. Looked up from germline, CDR1 is SGHNT and CDR2 is YYREEE (reference sequence). Here the CDR3 reads CASSHWDSEETQYF.

V is TRBV30 and J is TRBJ2-5; TCRdb's assignment of TRBD1 cannot be checked, as there is no DNA. Germline V gene lookup returns CDR1 GTSNPN and CDR2 SVGIG (reference sequence). CDR3 length equals 14 residues. The CDR3 loop is CAWSVAGLQETQYF.

This chain joins TRBV12-3 or TRBV12-4 and TRBJ1-2; TCRdb names TRBD1, which stays unverified in the absence of DNA. The CDR3 loop spans 15 amino acids. The CDR3 here is CASSLEAGEDGGYTF.

The chain combines TRBV5-1 with TRBJ2-6. The CDR3 has 15 residues. Germline CDR1 is SGHRS and CDR2 is YFSETQ. This CDR3 is CASSFTVSGANVLTF. Combining the CDR3 with reference TRBV5-1 and TRBJ2-6 gives the whole variable domain KAGVTQTPRYLIKTRGQQVTLSCSPISGHRSVSWYQQTPGQGLQFLFEYFSETQRNKGNFPGRFSGRQFSNSRSEMNVSTLELGDSALYLCASSFTVSGANVLTFGAGSRLTVL.

The chain has TRBV18 and TRBJ2-7; absent DNA, TCRdb's TRBD1 call cannot be checked. This CDR3 is built from 15 residues. Looked up from germline, CDR1 is KGHSH and CDR2 is LQKENI. The CDR3 reads CASSPRQGGSYEQYF.

CDR3 loop: CSARVTAGQRSSYNEQFF. The J gene is TRBJ2-1, the V gene TRBV20-1; the D call from TCRdb, TRBD1, cannot be confirmed without DNA. CDR1 is DFQATT, CDR2 SNEGSKA, per germline (reference sequence). The CDR3 has 18 residues.

The chain uses TRBV28 and TRBJ2-3; without DNA, the TCRdb call of TRBD2 cannot be checked. Germline CDR1 reads MDHEN; CDR2 reads SYDVKM. The CDR3 covers 16 residues. The CDR3 protein is CASSSVAGSPLDTQYF.